The 20 T cell receptor beta chains presented below share a single source sample, sequenced in a study of OX40 agonist ivuxolimab in advanced cancers. Libraries were built with the immunoSEQ multiplex PCR assay. This is the immuneACCESS table as TCRdb keeps it, with only in-frame sequences that have V and J called. A part of the clones is gone; compared with another copy, unresolved V genes explain less than half, and the rest is unexplained. The sample has approximately 59,000 clones on record, less than 90% of them singletons. The top ten clones comprise about 0.73% of the sample. The sequenced sample was CD4+ or CD8+ T cells sorted from blood, obtained in a trial of the OX40 agonist ivuxolimab. These receptors were collected from an adult with an advanced solid tumor such as melanoma, head and neck, liver or kidney cancer.

In regard to this clone: The sample holds other DNA sequences that translate to the same CDR3. This chain uses TRBV7-2 with TRBJ1-5; D might be TRBD1 (6 bases). Trimming cost V 0 bases and J 4 bases, with 10 bases left between them. This CDR3 comprises 15 residues. Germline values: CDR1 SGHTA, CDR2 FQGNSA. The CDR3: CASSLAGGPNQPQHF. The CDR3 DNA follows: TGTGCCAGCAGCTTAGCGGGGGGCCCTAATCAGCCCCAGCATTTT. The entire variable domain, with the rest obtained from reference TRBV7-2 and TRBJ1-5, is as follows: GAGVSQSPSNKVTEKGKDVELRCDPISGHTALYWYRQSLGQGLEFLIYFQGNSAPDKSGLPSDRFSAERTGGSVSTLTIQRTQQEDSAVYLCASSLAGGPNQPQHFGDGTRLSIL.

The count of this clone is one. The rearrangement links TRBV6-1 to TRBJ1-2; maybe TRBD1 (6 bases). The germline V gene encodes CDR1 MNHNS and CDR2 SASEGT. Trimming shortened V by 6 bases and J by 4 bases, and 12 bases separated the two germline ends. The CDR3 is 13 residues long. CDR3 protein: CASRQQGFYGYTF. The CDR3 nucleotides read TGTGCCAGCAGACAACAGGGTTTCTATGGCTACACCTTC.

The V and J genes are TRBV6-6 and TRBJ1-1; D perhaps matches TRBD1 (5 bases). The length of the CDR3 is 13 residues. The germline gives CDR1 MNHNY, CDR2 SVGAGI (reference sequence). The V gene lost 7 bases and the J gene lost 1 base, with 10 bases spanning the gap. CDR3 amino acids: CASTRTSNTEAFF. CDR3 sequence (DNA): TGTGCCAGCACCAGGACATCGAACACTGAAGCTTTCTTT.

In regard to this clone: At one end, the junction sequence differs from germline, possibly due to a read error. V and J are TRBV7-7 and TRBJ1-1, with D possibly matching TRBD1 (5 bases). The CDR3 sequence is 15 residues long. The germline V gene encodes CDR1 SSHAT and CDR2 FNYEAQ (reference sequence). CDR3 nucleotides: TGTGCTAGCAGCATCCTCCCCCAGGGTTTAACTGAAGCTTTCTTT. This codes for CASSILPQGLTEAFF. Drawing the rest from reference TRBV7-7 and TRBJ1-1, the complete variable domain is GAGVSQSPRYKVTKRGQDVTLRCDPISSHATLYWYQQALGQGPEFLTYFNYEAQPDKSGLPSDRFSAERPEGSISTLTIQRTEQRDSAMYRCASSILPQGLTEAFFGQGTRLTVV.

CDR3 loop: CASIRDFMYEQYF. DNA for the CDR3: TGTGCCAGCATTCGGGACTTTATGTACGAGCAGTACTTC. This sequence joins TRBV2 and TRBJ2-7; tentatively, D is TRBD2 (6 bases). The CDR3 length is 13 residues. V lost 7 bases to trimming and J lost 4 bases, with 14 bases between them. Germline lookup yields CDR1 SNHLY and CDR2 FYNNEI.

The rearrangement links TRBV28 to TRBJ1-2, with D perhaps TRBD1 (5 bases). CDR3 size: 14 residues. V gave up 1 base and J gave up 6 bases, with 12 bases separating them. In germline, CDR1 is MDHEN, CDR2 SYDVKM. CDR3 residues: CASSLLRQGHGYTF. CDR3 in DNA: TGTGCCAGCAGTTTATTGAGGCAGGGACATGGCTACACCTTC.

J is TRBJ2-3 and V is TRBV11-1; TRBD1 or TRBD2 may be the D gene (5 bases each). This CDR3 comprises 12 residues. The V end was cut by 6 bases, the J end by 6 bases, with 10 bases between. CDR1 SGHAT and CDR2 FQDESV come from the germline V gene (reference sequence). CDR3 coding DNA: TGTGCCAGCAGGCAAGAGGGGGATACGCAGTATTTT. The encoded protein is CASRQEGDTQYF.

V is TRBV18 and J is TRBJ1-1; D unclear. Trimming pared 0 bases from V and 4 bases from J, leaving 12 bases between. The CDR3 has 15 residues. Germline loops: CDR1 KGHSH, CDR2 LQKENI. The CDR3 bases are TGTGCCAGCTCACCACCGAAGGTGGGAGCCACTGAAGCTTTCTTT. Translating gives CASSPPKVGATEAFF.

This chain uses TRBV7-3 with TRBJ2-5, with TRBD2 matching 9 bases. This CDR3 is 14 amino acids long. CDR1 is SGHTA and CDR2 is FQGTGA in the germline V gene. Germline trimming cut 5 bases from V and 4 bases from J; bases unmatched to any gene: 5. CDR3 loop: CASSPNSGRETQYF. DNA for the CDR3: TGTGCCAGCAGCCCTAATAGCGGGAGAGAGACCCAGTACTTC.

This chain joins TRBV28 and TRBJ2-4, with a tentative D call TRBD1 (6 bases). The germline CDR1 and CDR2 sequences are MDHEN and SYDVKM. The V end lost 2 bases, the J end lost 1 base, and 9 bases lay between the germline ends. The CDR3 is 15 amino acids. CDR3 nucleotides: TGTGCCAGCAGTTTACCAGGGGTGGCCAAAAACATTCAGTACTTC. It translates to CASSLPGVAKNIQYF.

The genes are TRBV6-5 and TRBJ2-2; TRBD2 agrees at 13 bases. Trimming cost V 4 bases and J 14 bases; bases outside gene matches: 7. The CDR3 has 14 residues. Germline V gene sequence: CDR1 MNHEY, CDR2 SVGAGI. The CDR3 spells CASSSGLAGVLLFF. As DNA, the CDR3 is TGTGCCAGCAGTTCAGGACTAGCGGGAGTCCTTCTGTTTTTT.

This clone was recorded once. The chain uses TRBV7-9 and TRBJ2-3; 10 bases match TRBD1. The CDR3 spans 15 residues. CDR1 is SEHNR, CDR2 FQNEAQ, per germline (reference sequence). V dropped 4 bases and J dropped 3; count of bases not matched to a gene: 4. Here the CDR3 reads CASSSTGGGTDTQYF. The CDR3 nucleotides read TGTGCCAGCAGCTCGACAGGGGGCGGAACAGATACGCAGTATTTT.

As concerns this clone: A read error may account for a junction end that differs from germline. The J gene is TRBJ2-7, the V gene TRBV5-8, with 7 bases that match TRBD2. This CDR3 has 15 residues. CDR1 and CDR2 (germline): SGHTS, YDEGEE. CDR3 DNA sequence: TGTGCCAGCAGCTTGGGAAAACTAGCGTTTTACGGGCAGTACTTC. Protein product: CASSLGKLAFYGQYF.

The chain links TRBV4-2 to TRBJ2-1; 7 positions agree with TRBD2. In germline, CDR1 is LGHNA, CDR2 YNFKEQ. The CDR3 runs to 14 residues. The V segment lost 3 bases and the J segment 6 bases; nucleotides outside the gene matches: 5. CDR3 sequence (DNA): TGTGCCAGCAGCCAGGGCGGGAGCTCCAATGAGCAGTTCTTC. Protein sequence: CASSQGGSSNEQFF.

This chain connects TRBV9 to TRBJ1-5; D gene unclear. Trimming stripped 7 bases from V and 1 base from J, with 15 bases between. The CDR3 length is 15 residues. Germline CDR1 is SGDLS and CDR2 is YYNGEE. DNA of the CDR3: TGTGCCAGCGGAACGGCCGCCGAGAGCAATCAGCCCCAGCATTTT. The encoded protein is CASGTAAESNQPQHF.

Comment on this clone: A read error may produce the germline difference seen at one junction end. The chain combines TRBV28 with TRBJ2-7; 8 bases are a match to TRBD2. The CDR3 extends over 11 amino acids. In germline, CDR1 is MDHEN, CDR2 SYDVKM. CDR3 nucleotides: TGTGCCAGCAGTTTGGCGTCCGGGACTAGCTTC. This translates into CASSLASGTSF.

The chain joins TRBV7-8 to TRBJ1-3; D not certain. The CDR3 loop spans 14 amino acids. V dropped 3 bases and J dropped 0 bases, with 6 bases sitting between them. Per the germline V gene, CDR1 is SGHVS and CDR2 is FQNEAQ. CDR3 nucleotide sequence: TGTGCCAGCAGCTTGGGTTTCTCTGGAAACACCATATATTTT. It specifies CASSLGFSGNTIYF.

This chain connects TRBV4-3 to TRBJ2-1; D may correspond to TRBD1 or TRBD2 (5 bases each). The CDR3 has 13 amino acids. The germline gives CDR1 LGHNA, CDR2 YSLEER. V dropped 1 base and J dropped 9 bases, with 10 bases sitting between them. As DNA, the CDR3 is TGCGCCAGCAGCCAAGGGGACGTAACTGAGCAGTTCTTC. Its translation: CASSQGDVTEQFF.

V and J are TRBV30 and TRBJ2-1; D unresolved. CDR3 length equals 14 residues. V was pared by 1 base and J by 6 bases, with 13 bases between. Germline V gives CDR1 GTSNPN, CDR2 SVGIG (reference sequence). The DNA for the CDR3 is TGTGCCTGGAGTGACTTTAGCCCCAGCAATGAGCAGTTCTTC. Amino acids: CAWSDFSPSNEQFF.

The genes are TRBV5-1 and TRBJ2-5, with 11 bases fitting TRBD2. The germline V gene encodes CDR1 SGHRS and CDR2 YFSETQ. Unmatched junction bases numbered 10, after V lost 4 bases and J lost 2 bases. The CDR3 spans 17 residues. The CDR3 DNA reads TGCGCCAGCAGCGGTTTAGCGGGAGGGAATTGGCAAGAGACCCAGTACTTC. Protein sequence: CASSGLAGGNWQETQYF.